This T cell receptor (beta chain) was identified in a study of identical twins. On this clonotype: Its antigen is currently unknown.

A universal primer binding site was introduced by template switching. The final cDNA contained unique molecular identifiers. TCRdb re-called the 5' RACE reads with MiXCR, one entry per CDR3 protein. The table includes under 250,000 distinct CDR3 sequences, about 13% detected once. Study outcomes and limitations: Researchers reported weaker excess twin sharing in beta out-of-frame sequences. Insertions were reduced in abundant cord blood beta clonotypes but not in memory repertoires.

The CDR3 is 15 amino acids. In germline, CDR1 is SGHDT, CDR2 YYEEEE. Between the trimmed V and J ends, which lost 3 bases and 4 bases, there was a span of 13 bases. This same sample was also taken into another study, of yellow fever vaccine responses in identical twins. That paper states: Vaccine T cell responses of twins reportedly seemed partly convergent and partly personalized.

The receptor was derived from a woman between 18 and 29 years old in good health. Material: memory (CD45RO+) T cells sorted from blood. The chain employs TRBV5-6 and TRBJ2-2; D not resolved. Here the CDR3 reads CASSSIDGFTGELFF. The CDR3 DNA reads as TGTGCCAGCAGCTCCATAGACGGATTCACCGGGGAGCTGTTTTTT.